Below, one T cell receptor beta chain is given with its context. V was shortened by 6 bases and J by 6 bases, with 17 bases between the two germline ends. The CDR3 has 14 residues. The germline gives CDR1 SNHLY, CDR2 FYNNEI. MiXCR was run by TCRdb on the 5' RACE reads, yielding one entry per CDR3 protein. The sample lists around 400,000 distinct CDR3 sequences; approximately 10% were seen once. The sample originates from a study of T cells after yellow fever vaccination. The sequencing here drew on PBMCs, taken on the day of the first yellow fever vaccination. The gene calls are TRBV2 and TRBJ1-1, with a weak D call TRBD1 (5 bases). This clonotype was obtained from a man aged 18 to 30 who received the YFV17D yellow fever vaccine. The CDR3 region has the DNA TGTGCCAGCAGACCGAGGGGTGGGTACGCTGAAGCTTTCTTT. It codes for CASRPRGGYAEAFF. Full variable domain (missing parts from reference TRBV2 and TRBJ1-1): EPEVTQTPSHQVTQMGQEVILRCVPISNHLYFYWYRQILGQKVEFLVSFYNNEISEKSEIFDDQFSVERPDGSNFTLKIRSTKLEDSAMYFCASRPRGGYAEAFFGQGTRLTVV.